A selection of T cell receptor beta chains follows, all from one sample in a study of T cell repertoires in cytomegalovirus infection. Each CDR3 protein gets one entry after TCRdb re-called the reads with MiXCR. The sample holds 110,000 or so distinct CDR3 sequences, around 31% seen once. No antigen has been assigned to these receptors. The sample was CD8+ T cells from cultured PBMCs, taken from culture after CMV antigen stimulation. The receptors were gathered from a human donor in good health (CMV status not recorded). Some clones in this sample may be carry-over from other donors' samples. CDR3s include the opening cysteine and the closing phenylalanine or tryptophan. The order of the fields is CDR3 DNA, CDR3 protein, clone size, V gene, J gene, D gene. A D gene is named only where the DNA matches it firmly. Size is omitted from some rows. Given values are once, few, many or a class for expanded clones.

cdr3_nt: TGTGCCAGGCCCCCTCAGGGGGCGTCTTCACCCCTCCACTTT
cdr3_aa: CARPPQGASSPLHF
clone_size: NA
v_call: TRBV27
j_call: TRBJ1-6
d_call: TRBD1

cdr3_nt: TGTGCCAGCAGCTTAAGGCTTAGCGGGGAGATTTCTAGCACAGATACGCAGTATTTT
cdr3_aa: CASSLRLSGEISSTDTQYF
clone_size: NA
v_call: TRBV7-2
j_call: TRBJ2-3
d_call: TRBD2

cdr3_nt: TGTGCCAGCAGTCCCTCCGGCCACGAGCAGTACTTC
cdr3_aa: CASSPSGHEQYF
clone_size: NA
v_call: TRBV12-3/TRBV12-4
j_call: TRBJ2-7
d_call: NA

cdr3_nt: TGTGCCAGCAGCGGTACAGGGGGCACTGAAGCTTTCTTT
cdr3_aa: CASSGTGGTEAFF
clone_size: NA
v_call: TRBV7-9
j_call: TRBJ1-1
d_call: TRBD1

cdr3_nt: TGTGCCATCAGTGGTCGATGGGCGAACACAGATACGCAGTATTTT
cdr3_aa: CAISGRWANTDTQYF
clone_size: NA
v_call: TRBV10-3
j_call: TRBJ2-3
d_call: NA

cdr3_nt: TGTGCCAGCAGCCGTAGCGGGGGCCCTTGGGCAGATACGCAGTATTTT
cdr3_aa: CASSRSGGPWADTQYF
clone_size: NA
v_call: TRBV11-1
j_call: TRBJ2-3
d_call: TRBD2

cdr3_nt: TGTGCCAGCAGTGAGGTGGAGGGCGAGCAGTACTTC
cdr3_aa: CASSEVEGEQYF
clone_size: NA
v_call: TRBV6-1
j_call: TRBJ2-7
d_call: NA

cdr3_nt: TGTGCCAGCAATGTATTCCCCTGGACAGGGGGAAATGGCTACACCTTC
cdr3_aa: CASNVFPWTGGNGYTF
clone_size: NA
v_call: TRBV6-2/TRBV6-3
j_call: TRBJ1-2
d_call: TRBD1

cdr3_nt: TGTGCCAGCAGCTTAGGGCCTAGCGCGTACCAAGAGACCCAGTACTTC
cdr3_aa: CASSLGPSAYQETQYF
clone_size: NA
v_call: TRBV7-2
j_call: TRBJ2-5
d_call: NA

cdr3_nt: TGTGCCAGCAGTATTGGAGGCCTCCCCCTCCACTTT
cdr3_aa: CASSIGGLPLHF
clone_size: NA
v_call: TRBV27
j_call: TRBJ1-6
d_call: NA

cdr3_nt: TGTGCCAGCAGCTTTCAGGGGGCGCGGTATGGCTACACCTTC
cdr3_aa: CASSFQGARYGYTF
clone_size: many
v_call: TRBV7-2
j_call: TRBJ1-2
d_call: TRBD1

cdr3_nt: TGTGCCAGCAGTTACGGGACAGGGAGCTACAATGAGCAGTTCTTC
cdr3_aa: CASSYGTGSYNEQFF
clone_size: few
v_call: TRBV6-2/TRBV6-3
j_call: TRBJ2-1
d_call: TRBD1

cdr3_nt: TGTGCCAGCAGTTTATCAGGGCCCCTGAGCTCCTACGAGCAGTACTTC
cdr3_aa: CASSLSGPLSSYEQYF
clone_size: few
v_call: TRBV12-3/TRBV12-4
j_call: TRBJ2-7
d_call: NA

cdr3_nt: TGTGCCAGCAGTGAACGTCGACAGGGCTACGAGCAGTACTTC
cdr3_aa: CASSERRQGYEQYF
clone_size: NA
v_call: TRBV6-1
j_call: TRBJ2-7
d_call: TRBD1

cdr3_nt: TGTGCCAGCAGCTTGAACCCGGGGGCCTACGAGCAGTACTTC
cdr3_aa: CASSLNPGAYEQYF
clone_size: NA
v_call: TRBV5-6
j_call: TRBJ2-7
d_call: NA

cdr3_nt: TGCAGTGCTAGAACTAGCGGGGGAAGTCGAGAGACCCAGTACTTC
cdr3_aa: CSARTSGGSRETQYF
clone_size: few
v_call: TRBV20-1
j_call: TRBJ2-5
d_call: TRBD2

cdr3_nt: TGTGCCAGCAGTTCCGGGGGGGCAGAGACCCAGTACTTC
cdr3_aa: CASSSGGAETQYF
clone_size: few
v_call: TRBV12-3/TRBV12-4
j_call: TRBJ2-5
d_call: TRBD2

cdr3_nt: TGTGCCAGCAGTTACTCGGGGACAGGGTGGGACAATCAGCCCCAGCATTTT
cdr3_aa: CASSYSGTGWDNQPQHF
clone_size: few
v_call: TRBV6-6
j_call: TRBJ1-5
d_call: TRBD1

cdr3_nt: TGTGCCAGCAGCCTCGTCGGGACAGCCAAAAACATTCAGTACTTC
cdr3_aa: CASSLVGTAKNIQYF
clone_size: few
v_call: TRBV7-2
j_call: TRBJ2-4
d_call: NA

cdr3_nt: TGTGCCAGCAGTTACTCGACGGGGGGTTTTGAGTTCTTC
cdr3_aa: CASSYSTGGFEFF
clone_size: NA
v_call: TRBV6-6
j_call: TRBJ2-1
d_call: TRBD2

cdr3_nt: TGTGCCAGCAGTTGGGACTTGAACAATGAGCAGTTCTTC
cdr3_aa: CASSWDLNNEQFF
clone_size: many
v_call: TRBV27
j_call: TRBJ2-1
d_call: NA

cdr3_nt: TGTGCCAGCAGTGAAGCGTGGGGGGGAAGACAGCCCCAGCATTTT
cdr3_aa: CASSEAWGGRQPQHF
clone_size: NA
v_call: TRBV2
j_call: TRBJ1-5
d_call: NA

cdr3_nt: TGTGCCAGCAGCCTACCCATCGGGACAGCGATTTCCTACGAGCAGTGCTTC
cdr3_aa: CASSLPIGTAISYEQCF
clone_size: few
v_call: TRBV2
j_call: TRBJ2-7
d_call: TRBD1

cdr3_nt: TGTGCCAGCTCAGAGCGACAGGGGAGCTCCTACGAGCAGTACTTC
cdr3_aa: CASSERQGSSYEQYF
clone_size: few
v_call: TRBV18
j_call: TRBJ2-7
d_call: TRBD1

cdr3_nt: TGTGCCAGCAGCAGTGGGGGGGCCAACGTCCTGACTTTC
cdr3_aa: CASSSGGANVLTF
clone_size: NA
v_call: TRBV27
j_call: TRBJ2-6
d_call: NA

cdr3_nt: TGTGCCAGCAGCTTAGGGCCGGGGGCCGAAAAACTGTTTTTT
cdr3_aa: CASSLGPGAEKLFF
clone_size: few
v_call: TRBV7-2
j_call: TRBJ1-4
d_call: NA

cdr3_nt: TGTGCCGGCAAAGGGAACGAAAATGGCTATGGCTACACCTTC
cdr3_aa: CAGKGNENGYGYTF
clone_size: few
v_call: TRBV6-2/TRBV6-3
j_call: TRBJ1-2
d_call: NA

cdr3_nt: TGTGCCAGCAGTTTGTCAGGGGTCAATGAGCAGTTCTTC
cdr3_aa: CASSLSGVNEQFF
clone_size: few
v_call: TRBV27
j_call: TRBJ2-1
d_call: NA

cdr3_nt: TGTGCCAGCAGCTTCTGGGGACAGTCGAACACTGAAGCTTTCTTT
cdr3_aa: CASSFWGQSNTEAFF
clone_size: NA
v_call: TRBV7-9
j_call: TRBJ1-1
d_call: TRBD1

cdr3_nt: TGTGCCATCAGTGACAGGGAGGACAATGAGCAGTTCTTC
cdr3_aa: CAISDREDNEQFF
clone_size: NA
v_call: TRBV10-3
j_call: TRBJ2-1
d_call: NA

cdr3_nt: TGTGCCAGCAGCTTAGTTGGCAGCGGGGCCTACAATGAGCAGTTCTTC
cdr3_aa: CASSLVGSGAYNEQFF
clone_size: few
v_call: TRBV7-4
j_call: TRBJ2-1
d_call: TRBD2

cdr3_nt: TGTGCCAGCAGCTTCCCGGGACAGGGCACAGATACGCAGTATTTT
cdr3_aa: CASSFPGQGTDTQYF
clone_size: few
v_call: TRBV7-2
j_call: TRBJ2-3
d_call: TRBD1

cdr3_nt: TGCAGTGCTAGAGCCGAGAGACAGGGACGGAATCAGCCCCAGCATTTT
cdr3_aa: CSARAERQGRNQPQHF
clone_size: NA
v_call: TRBV20-1
j_call: TRBJ1-5
d_call: TRBD1

cdr3_nt: TGCGCCAGCAGCCAAGCTGACAGGGGCGCCCGAGAGACCCAGTACTTC
cdr3_aa: CASSQADRGARETQYF
clone_size: few
v_call: TRBV4-3
j_call: TRBJ2-5
d_call: TRBD1

cdr3_nt: TGTGCCAGCAGCTTAGGGCAGATCTACGAGCAGTACTTC
cdr3_aa: CASSLGQIYEQYF
clone_size: NA
v_call: TRBV7-6
j_call: TRBJ2-7
d_call: NA

cdr3_nt: TGTGCCAGCAGCCCGATAGAGGGGTCGAACACCGGGGAGCTGTTTTTT
cdr3_aa: CASSPIEGSNTGELFF
clone_size: few
v_call: TRBV11-1
j_call: TRBJ2-2
d_call: NA

cdr3_nt: TGTGCCAGCAGCTTTGGCGGAGATACGCAGTATTTT
cdr3_aa: CASSFGGDTQYF
clone_size: few
v_call: TRBV7-2
j_call: TRBJ2-3
d_call: NA

cdr3_nt: TGTGCCAGCAGAACGGTAAAATCCTTCTCCTACGAGCAGTACTTC
cdr3_aa: CASRTVKSFSYEQYF
clone_size: NA
v_call: TRBV6-2/TRBV6-3
j_call: TRBJ2-7
d_call: NA

cdr3_nt: TGTGCCAGCAGCTTGTCCCCGGGACAGTCGAATTACGAGCAGTACTTC
cdr3_aa: CASSLSPGQSNYEQYF
clone_size: many
v_call: TRBV5-5
j_call: TRBJ2-7
d_call: TRBD1

cdr3_nt: TGTGCCAGCAGCTATATGGGTGATGATGAGCAGTTCTTC
cdr3_aa: CASSYMGDDEQFF
clone_size: NA
v_call: TRBV7-3
j_call: TRBJ2-1
d_call: NA

cdr3_nt: TGTGCCAGCGGAAAGGACTACAATGAGCAGTTCTTC
cdr3_aa: CASGKDYNEQFF
clone_size: NA
v_call: TRBV28
j_call: TRBJ2-1
d_call: NA

cdr3_nt: TGTGCCAGCAGTTACTCGTGGACAGGAAATCAGCCCCAGCATTTT
cdr3_aa: CASSYSWTGNQPQHF
clone_size: NA
v_call: TRBV6-5
j_call: TRBJ1-5
d_call: TRBD1

cdr3_nt: TGTGCCAGAAGTATATACTGGCAGGGGCTCGGGAATGAGCAGTTCTTC
cdr3_aa: CARSIYWQGLGNEQFF
clone_size: NA
v_call: TRBV19
j_call: TRBJ2-1
d_call: NA

cdr3_nt: TGTGCCAGCAGTGGGGCGACAGGCCAAGAGACCCAGTACTTC
cdr3_aa: CASSGATGQETQYF
clone_size: many
v_call: TRBV2
j_call: TRBJ2-5
d_call: NA

cdr3_nt: TGTGCCAGCAGCTTTGCAGCCGAAGCTTTCTTT
cdr3_aa: CASSFAAEAFF
clone_size: many
v_call: TRBV7-9
j_call: TRBJ1-1
d_call: NA

cdr3_nt: TGTGCCAGCAACTTGCTTAAGAACGAGCAGTACTTC
cdr3_aa: CASNLLKNEQYF
clone_size: NA
v_call: TRBV7-4
j_call: TRBJ2-7
d_call: NA